Below, 14 T cell receptor beta chains from the same sample are listed, as sequenced in a study of Graves' ophthalmopathy and Graves' hyperthyroidism (dated by TCRdb to the late 2010s). Sequenced on an Illumina HiSeq 2000. For repertoire sequencing, TCR beta CDR3 regions were amplified from RNA transcripts. The first round of RT-PCR was done with HTBI primers and the Qiagen OneStep RT-PCR kit, and was followed by a second round of multiplex PCR, then size selection and purification. TCRdb handled the public reads itself, with Q25 trimming in fastp and clone calling in MiXCR, and kept productive beta chains. Each entry merges the rows of one CDR3 protein and shows their most common DNA and genes. In this sample the table shows about 740,000 distinct CDR3 sequences, approximately 40% of which occur a single time. Jointly, the top ten make up less than 55% of the sample. Specimen: peripheral blood. The receptors derive from an adult man with Graves' ophthalmopathy.

The V gene is TRBV9, the J gene TRBJ2-5; D may be TRBD1 or TRBD2 (5 bases each). V dropped 4 bases and J dropped 2 bases, with 18 bases sitting between them. The CDR3 spans 16 residues. The germline CDR1 and CDR2 sequences are SGDLS and YYNGEE. The CDR3 loop reads CASSLPGRAEQETQYF. The CDR3 DNA sequence: TGTGCCAGCAGCCTACCGGGACGGGCTGAACAAGAGACCCAGTACTTC.

This clonotype was observed a single time. This sequence joins TRBV7-2 and TRBJ2-7; D is unclear. The V gene lost 2 bases and the J gene lost 7 bases, with 15 bases spanning the gap. The CDR3 has 14 residues. CDR1 is SGHTA, CDR2 FQGNSA, per germline. CDR3 nucleotide sequence: TGTGCCAGCAGCTTAACCACGGGCCTCTGGGAGCAGTACTTC. Its translation is CASSLTTGLWEQYF.

With regard to this clonotype: At one boundary the junction diverges from the germline segment, which might be a read error. The chain combines TRBV11-1 with TRBJ1-2; 7 nucleotides agree with TRBD1. This CDR3 contains 15 residues. The germline CDR1 and CDR2 sequences are SGHAT and FQDESV (reference sequence). The CDR3 sequence: CASRLAGQEWDGYTF. The CDR3 nucleotides are TGTGCCAGCCGCTTAGCAGGACAGGAATGGGATGGCTACACCTTC.

This clonotype showed up many times. This chain uses TRBV11-2 with TRBJ1-1, with D hard to call. Germline loops: CDR1 SGHAT, CDR2 FQNNGV. The CDR3 sequence is 14 residues long. The germline V and J ends were trimmed by 0 bases and 11 bases, with 16 bases remaining between them. CDR3 nucleotides: TGTGCCAGCAGCTTAGAGGTCGCGGGTAGCCCGGCTTTCTTT. Protein: CASSLEVAGSPAFF.

Comment on this clonotype: At one end, the junction sequence differs from germline, possibly due to a read error. This sequence joins TRBV9 and TRBJ1-6; D gene ambiguous. The CDR3 runs 13 residues. CDR1 is SGDLS, CDR2 YYNGEE, per germline. CDR3 residues: CASSIESDSPIHF. The DNA of the CDR3 is TGTGCCAGCAGCATAGAATCTGATTCACCCATCCACTTT. Full variable domain (rest looked up from reference TRBV9 and TRBJ1-6): DSGVTQTPKHLITATGQRVTLRCSPRSGDLSVYWYQQSLDQGLQFLIQYYNGEERAKGNILERFSAQQFPDLHSELNLSSLELGDSALYFCASSIESDSPIHFGNGTRLTVT.

On this clonotype: One end of the junction fails to match germline, which may point to a read error. The chain has TRBV5-6 and TRBJ2-6; D not resolved. From germline, CDR1 is SGHDT and CDR2 YYEEEE. The CDR3 has 15 amino acids. This CDR3 is CASSQEASGANVLTF. Written as DNA, the CDR3 is TGCGCCAGCAGCCAAGAGGCCTCTGGGGCCAACGTCCTGACTTTC.

In the case of this clonotype: A clone one base away is much larger, so this may be a read error. This CDR3 fails to terminate in the conserved phenylalanine or tryptophan, so it likely reflects a read error. The rearrangement uses TRBV19 and TRBJ1-2; D gene uncertain. Germline CDR1 and CDR2: LNHDA and SQIVND (reference sequence). V was shortened by 4 bases and J by 4 bases, with 7 bases between the two germline ends. The CDR3 contains 12 residues. The CDR3 loop reads CASSTRTYGYTS. The CDR3 DNA reads as TGTGCCAGTAGTACCCGGACCTATGGCTACACCTCC.

The chain employs TRBV7-9 and TRBJ2-6; D not resolved. From germline, CDR1 is SEHNR and CDR2 FQNEAQ (reference sequence). The V and J ends lost 5 bases and 4 bases respectively, with 21 bases between them. The CDR3 extends over 18 amino acids. CDR3 in DNA: TGTGCCAGCAGCCAAGCTATACTCACCTCCTCCGGGGCCAACGTCCTGACTTTC. This translates into CASSQAILTSSGANVLTF.

V usage is TRBV10-2 and J usage is TRBJ2-1; no definite D call. The CDR3 sequence is 13 residues long. Germline lookup yields CDR1 WSHSY and CDR2 SAAADI. Trimming shortened V by 3 bases and J by 7 bases, and 10 bases separated the two germline ends. In DNA, the CDR3 is TGCGCCAGCAGTGATTTTCCGGGTAATGAGCAGTTCTTC. Translating it yields CASSDFPGNEQFF.

With regard to this clonotype: Being one base from a much bigger clone, this may be a read error. The chain has TRBV6-5 and TRBJ1-2; the match to TRBD1 covers 10 bases. This CDR3 has 15 amino acids. Germline CDR1 and CDR2: MNHEY and SVGAGI. CDR3: CASRPLGQGNYDYTF. The CDR3 DNA reads TGTGCCAGCAGACCCTTGGGACAGGGGAACTATGACTACACCTTC.

The chain uses TRBV15 and TRBJ2-5; D is unresolved. Trimming shortened V by 5 bases and J by 5 bases, and 9 bases separated the two germline ends. Germline V gives CDR1 LNHNV, CDR2 YYDKDF (reference sequence). The CDR3 loop spans 12 amino acids. CDR3 coding DNA: TGTGCCACCAGCGAAGGGCAGGAGACCCAGTACTTC. Encoded protein: CATSEGQETQYF.

V gene TRBV11-1 combines with J gene TRBJ1-3; D ambiguous. This CDR3 contains 17 residues. V lost 1 base, J lost 0 bases, and 13 bases lay in between. Germline assignment: CDR1 SGHAT and CDR2 FQDESV (reference sequence). The chain's CDR3 is CASSLVASLSSGNTIYF. The CDR3 DNA sequence: TGTGCCAGCAGCTTAGTGGCCAGCCTGAGCTCTGGAAACACCATATATTTT.

V gene TRBV7-9 combines with J gene TRBJ1-4, with D uncertain. The CDR3 runs 16 residues. The germline V gene has CDR1 SEHNR and CDR2 FQNEAQ (reference sequence). The V end was cut by 1 base, the J end by 5 bases, with 14 bases between. CDR3 loop: CASSLVGPEENEKLFF. The CDR3 DNA is TGTGCCAGCAGCTTAGTGGGTCCTGAGGAAAATGAAAAACTGTTTTTT.

A few counts support this clonotype. This chain joins TRBV10-2 and TRBJ1-2; D may be TRBD1 (6 bases). The germline V gene encodes CDR1 WSHSY and CDR2 SAAADI. Trimming left V 1 base short and J 3 bases short, with 12 bases between. CDR3 size: 15 residues. The CDR3 DNA reads as TGCGCCAGCAGTGAGTGGGCAGGGGATCACTATGGCTACACCTTC. Its translation is CASSEWAGDHYGYTF.